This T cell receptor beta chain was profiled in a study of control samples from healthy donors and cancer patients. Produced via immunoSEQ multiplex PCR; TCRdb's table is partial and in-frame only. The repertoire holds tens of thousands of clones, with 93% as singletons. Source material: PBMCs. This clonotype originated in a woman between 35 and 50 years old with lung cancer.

CDR3 loop: CSASQGNTEAFF. The CDR3 DNA is TGCAGTGCTAGTCAGGGGAACACTGAAGCTTTCTTT. The chain is built from TRBV20-1 and TRBJ1-1; D perhaps matches TRBD1 (5 bases). The CDR3 loop spans 12 amino acids. V shed 3 bases and J shed 1 base, with 6 bases lying between them. Germline CDR1 is DFQATT and CDR2 is SNEGSKA (reference sequence).